The following is a TCR beta chain sequence with its context. What it binds is unknown. J gave up 2 bases and V 0 bases, and 2 bases lay outside the gene matches. The CDR3 has 14 residues. Germline CDR1 SGHRS, CDR2 YFSETQ. The data were obtained in a study of cytomegalovirus exposure and HLA in healthy donors. For the study at large: Some 85 million unique TCRs, all from HLA-typed donors, were included in an early release of the data.

The PCR had 60 Vbeta and 13 Jbeta primers. Repertoires were generated with immunoSEQ multiplex PCR, while TCRdb's copy carries only in-frame clones and drops some. The sample consists of roughly 110,000 clones, 82% of them appearing once. Broader study findings: When analyzed later, a missense DCLRE1C variant was found to be linked to TCR beta V- and J-gene trimming. A later analysis reportedly identified an Asian-associated ancestry cluster as carrying fewer N-insertions than the approximately 620-donor mean. The study recorded 150 to 200 TCR beta chains that were cytomegalovirus-associated.

This receptor was taken from a man aged 30 to 45 in good health and CMV-seropositive. This sequence joins TRBV5-1 and TRBJ2-7; TRBD2 aligns across 7 bases. Material for sequencing was PBMCs. The CDR3 reads CASSLEGTTYEQYF. In DNA, the CDR3 is TGCGCCAGCAGCTTGGAGGGGACTACCTACGAGCAGTACTTC.